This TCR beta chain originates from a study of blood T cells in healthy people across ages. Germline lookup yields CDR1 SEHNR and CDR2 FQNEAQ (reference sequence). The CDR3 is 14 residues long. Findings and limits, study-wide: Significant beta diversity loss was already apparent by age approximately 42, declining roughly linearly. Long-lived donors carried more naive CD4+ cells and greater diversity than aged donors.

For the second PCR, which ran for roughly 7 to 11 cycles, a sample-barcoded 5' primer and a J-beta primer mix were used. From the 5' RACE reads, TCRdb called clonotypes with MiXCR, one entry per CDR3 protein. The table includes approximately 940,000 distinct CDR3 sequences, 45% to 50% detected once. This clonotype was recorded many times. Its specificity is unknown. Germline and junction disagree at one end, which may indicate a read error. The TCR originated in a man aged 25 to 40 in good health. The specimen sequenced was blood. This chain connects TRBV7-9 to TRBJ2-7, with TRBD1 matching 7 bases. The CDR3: CASSSRDSPYEQYF. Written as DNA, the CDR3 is TGCGCCAGCAGCTCCCGGGACAGCCCCTACGAGCAGTACTTC.